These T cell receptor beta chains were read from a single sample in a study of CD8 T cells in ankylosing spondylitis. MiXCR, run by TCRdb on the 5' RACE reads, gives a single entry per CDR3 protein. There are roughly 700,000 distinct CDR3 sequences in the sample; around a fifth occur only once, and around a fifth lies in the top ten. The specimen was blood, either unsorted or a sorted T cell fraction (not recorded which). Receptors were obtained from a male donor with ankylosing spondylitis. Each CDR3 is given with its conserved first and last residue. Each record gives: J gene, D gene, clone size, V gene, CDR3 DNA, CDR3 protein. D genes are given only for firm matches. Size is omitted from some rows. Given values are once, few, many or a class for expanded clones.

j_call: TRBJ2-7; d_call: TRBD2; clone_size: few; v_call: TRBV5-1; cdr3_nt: TGCGCCAGCAGCAGGGCGGGACTAGGCGCGTCCGAGCAGTACTTC; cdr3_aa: CASSRAGLGASEQYF
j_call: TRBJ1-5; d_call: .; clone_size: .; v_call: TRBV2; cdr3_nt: TGTGCCAGCAGTGTCTCCATTAATCAGCCCCAGCATTTT; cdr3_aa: CASSVSINQPQHF
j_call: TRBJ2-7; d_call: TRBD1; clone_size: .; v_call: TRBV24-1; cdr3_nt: TGTGCCACCAGTGATGGGACAGCTCGCGAGCAGTACTTC; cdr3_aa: CATSDGTAREQYF
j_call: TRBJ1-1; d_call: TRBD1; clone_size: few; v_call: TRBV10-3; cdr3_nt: TGTGCCATCAGTGATGTAGGACAGGGGCTGGGCACTGAAGCTTTCTTT; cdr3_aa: CAISDVGQGLGTEAFF
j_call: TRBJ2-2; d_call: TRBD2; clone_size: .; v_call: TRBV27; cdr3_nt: TGTGCCAGCAAGGGACTAGCGGGAGGCACCGGGGAGCTGTTTTTT; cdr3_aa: CASKGLAGGTGELFF
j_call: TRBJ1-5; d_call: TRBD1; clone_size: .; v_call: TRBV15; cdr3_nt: TGTGCCACCAGCAGAGGGACAGGGAGGACGGGGCAGCCCCAGCATTTT; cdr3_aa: CATSRGTGRTGQPQHF
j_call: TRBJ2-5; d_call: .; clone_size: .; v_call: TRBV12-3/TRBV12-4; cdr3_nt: TGTGCCAGCACCGGGGGGCTAGCGGCACAAGAGACCCAGTACTTC; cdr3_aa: CASTGGLAAQETQYF
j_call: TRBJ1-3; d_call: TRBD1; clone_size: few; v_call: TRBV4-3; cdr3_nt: TGCGCCAGCAGCCAAGAAGGGACAGAGAACACCATATATTTT; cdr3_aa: CASSQEGTENTIYF
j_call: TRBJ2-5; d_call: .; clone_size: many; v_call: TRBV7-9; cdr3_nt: TGTGCCAGCAGCCCTAGCCCATGGCCTGGAGAGACCCAGTACTTC; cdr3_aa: CASSPSPWPGETQYF
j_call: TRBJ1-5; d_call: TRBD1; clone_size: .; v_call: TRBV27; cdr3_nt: TGTGCCAGCAGTCCGGGGACAGGGGGCCATAGCAATCAGCCCCAGCATTTT; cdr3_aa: CASSPGTGGHSNQPQHF
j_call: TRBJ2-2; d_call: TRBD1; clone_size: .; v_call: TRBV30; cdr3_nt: TGTGCCTGTACCGACAGGGTCACCGGGGAGCTGTTTTTT; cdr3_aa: CACTDRVTGELFF
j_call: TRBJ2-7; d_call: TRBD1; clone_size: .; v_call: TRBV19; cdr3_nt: TGTGCCAGTAGTTACCGGGACAGGGCGTCCGAGCAGTACTTC; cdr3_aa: CASSYRDRASEQYF
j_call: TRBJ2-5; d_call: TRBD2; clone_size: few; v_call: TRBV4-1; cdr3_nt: TGCGCCAGCAGCCAAGATCACGGTGGGCTAGCGGGAGGTAACCAGTACTTC; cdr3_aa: CASSQDHGGLAGGNQYF
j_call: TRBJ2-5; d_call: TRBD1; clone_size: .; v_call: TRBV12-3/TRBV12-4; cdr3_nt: TGTGCCAGCAACCCGTCCTGGGGACCAGGGGGGACCCAGTACTTC; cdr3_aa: CASNPSWGPGGTQYF
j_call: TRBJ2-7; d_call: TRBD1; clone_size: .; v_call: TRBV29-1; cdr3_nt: TGCAGCGTCCCGGGACAGGCTTACGAGCAGTACTTC; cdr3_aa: CSVPGQAYEQYF
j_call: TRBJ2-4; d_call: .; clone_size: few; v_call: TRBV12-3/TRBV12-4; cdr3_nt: TGTGCCAGCAGTTTAGCGCGGCTAGCGAAGGACATTCAGTACTTC; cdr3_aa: CASSLARLAKDIQYF
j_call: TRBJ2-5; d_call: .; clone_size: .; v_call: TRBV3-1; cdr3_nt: TGTGCCAGCAGCCAAGATGTGCCCCATAACTGGGAGACCCAGTACTTC; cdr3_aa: CASSQDVPHNWETQYF
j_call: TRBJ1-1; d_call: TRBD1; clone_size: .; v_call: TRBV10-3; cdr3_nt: TGTGCCATCAGTGCGGACAGGGCCACTGAAGCTTTCTTT; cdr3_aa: CAISADRATEAFF
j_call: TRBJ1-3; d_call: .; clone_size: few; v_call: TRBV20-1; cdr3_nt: TGCAGTGCTAGAACCTACAGGGACTCTGGAAACACCATATATTTT; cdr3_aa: CSARTYRDSGNTIYF
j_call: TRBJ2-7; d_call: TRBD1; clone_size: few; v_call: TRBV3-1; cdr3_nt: TGTGCCAGCAGCCCGGGAACAGGGGGCCTCAACGAGCAGTACTTC; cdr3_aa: CASSPGTGGLNEQYF
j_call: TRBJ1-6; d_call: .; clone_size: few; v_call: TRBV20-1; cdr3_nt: TGCAGTGCTGGCAGGGTTCAATCACCCCTCCACTTT; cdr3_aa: CSAGRVQSPLHF
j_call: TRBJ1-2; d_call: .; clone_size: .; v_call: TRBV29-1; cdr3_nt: TGCAGCGTTGATCGGCGGGCCAACTATGGCTACACCTTC; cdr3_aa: CSVDRRANYGYTF
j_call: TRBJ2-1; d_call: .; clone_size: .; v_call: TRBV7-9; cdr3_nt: TGTGCCAGCAGCATACACAGGGCAATATACAATGAGCAGTTCTTC; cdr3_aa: CASSIHRAIYNEQFF
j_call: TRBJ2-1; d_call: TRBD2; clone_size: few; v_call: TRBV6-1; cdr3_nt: TGTGCCACCTCCGGGGCGGGAGCCTGGTACAATGAGCAGTTCTTC; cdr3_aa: CATSGAGAWYNEQFF
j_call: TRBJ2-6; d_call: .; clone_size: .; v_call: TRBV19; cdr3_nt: TGTGCCAGTGGAACAGTGAGCTCTGGGGCCAACGTCCTGACTTTC; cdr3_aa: CASGTVSSGANVLTF
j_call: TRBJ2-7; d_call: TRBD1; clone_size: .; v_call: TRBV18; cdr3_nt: TGTGCCAGCTCGTTTACGGGACAGGGGGCTTCCTACGAGCAGTACTTC; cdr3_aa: CASSFTGQGASYEQYF
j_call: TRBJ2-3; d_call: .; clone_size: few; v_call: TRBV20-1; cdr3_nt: TGCAGTGCTAGCTATCAGGGGAACAAGGATACGCAGTATTTT; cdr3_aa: CSASYQGNKDTQYF
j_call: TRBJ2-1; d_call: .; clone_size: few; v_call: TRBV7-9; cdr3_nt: TGTGCCAGCAGCTCGGATGAGCAGTTCTTC; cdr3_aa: CASSSDEQFF
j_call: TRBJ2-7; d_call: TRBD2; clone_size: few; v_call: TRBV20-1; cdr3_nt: TGCAGTGCTAGAGGCGGGGGGGCATTGTACGAGCAGTACTTC; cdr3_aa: CSARGGGALYEQYF
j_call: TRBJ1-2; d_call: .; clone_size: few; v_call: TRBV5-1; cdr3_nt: TGCGCCAGCAGCGTCTACCGGGACGGTACTAACTATGGCTACACCTTC; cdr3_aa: CASSVYRDGTNYGYTF
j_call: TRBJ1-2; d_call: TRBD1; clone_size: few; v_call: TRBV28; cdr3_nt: TGTGCCAGCAGTTTTCCACAGGGGATTCACTATGGCTACACCTTC; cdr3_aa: CASSFPQGIHYGYTF
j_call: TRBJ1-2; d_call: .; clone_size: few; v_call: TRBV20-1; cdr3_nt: TGCAGTGCTACCCCACTCAGACACTATGGCTACACCTTC; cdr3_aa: CSATPLRHYGYTF
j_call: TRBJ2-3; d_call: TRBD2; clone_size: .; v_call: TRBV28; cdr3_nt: TGTGCCACCTCTAGCGGGGCGGGAGATACGCAGTATTTT; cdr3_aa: CATSSGAGDTQYF
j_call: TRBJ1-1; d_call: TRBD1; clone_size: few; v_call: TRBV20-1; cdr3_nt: TGCAGTGCTAGCCCAGGGGGGGCGACTGAAGCTTTCTTT; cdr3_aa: CSASPGGATEAFF
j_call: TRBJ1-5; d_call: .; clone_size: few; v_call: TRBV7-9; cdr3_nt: TGTGCCAGCAGCCCAGACGGTCAGCCCCAGCATTTT; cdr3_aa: CASSPDGQPQHF
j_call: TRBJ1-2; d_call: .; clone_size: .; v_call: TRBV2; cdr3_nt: TGTGCCAGCAGTGTCCTGGGCGCGGTCGGCTACACCTTC; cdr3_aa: CASSVLGAVGYTF
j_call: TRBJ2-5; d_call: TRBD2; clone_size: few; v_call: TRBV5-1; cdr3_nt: TGCGCCAGCAGCGACCTCGGGAGGGCCCAAGAGACCCAGTACTTC; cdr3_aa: CASSDLGRAQETQYF
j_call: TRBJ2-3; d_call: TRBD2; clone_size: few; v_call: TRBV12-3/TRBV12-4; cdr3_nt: TGTGCCAGCAGAACTGGGACTAGCTCGCAGTATTTT; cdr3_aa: CASRTGTSSQYF
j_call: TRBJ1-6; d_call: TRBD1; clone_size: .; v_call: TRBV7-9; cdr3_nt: TGTGCCAGCAGCCCCCGGACAGGGAGGGGTTCACCCCTCCACTTT; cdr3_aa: CASSPRTGRGSPLHF
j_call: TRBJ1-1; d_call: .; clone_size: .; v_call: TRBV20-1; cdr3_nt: TGCAGTGCCAGGAGTATTCGTGGCCTGAACACTGAAGCTTTCTTT; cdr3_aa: CSARSIRGLNTEAFF
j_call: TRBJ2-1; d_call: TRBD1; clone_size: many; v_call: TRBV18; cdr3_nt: TGTGCCAGCAGCCCACCGGGACAGGGCTACAATGAGCAGTTCTTC; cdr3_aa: CASSPPGQGYNEQFF
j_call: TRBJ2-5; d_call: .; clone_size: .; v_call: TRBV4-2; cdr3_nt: TGTGCCAGCAGCCCCGAACGCGACTACCAAGAGACCCAGTACTTC; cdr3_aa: CASSPERDYQETQYF
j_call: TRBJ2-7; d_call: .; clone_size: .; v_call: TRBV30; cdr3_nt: TGTGCCTGGTCGTCGGGACGATCCTACGAGCAGTACTTC; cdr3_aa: CAWSSGRSYEQYF
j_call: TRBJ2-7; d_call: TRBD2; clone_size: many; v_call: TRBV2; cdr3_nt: TGTGCCAGCAGTGAAGCTAGCGGGAGTTACGAGCAGTACTTC; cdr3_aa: CASSEASGSYEQYF
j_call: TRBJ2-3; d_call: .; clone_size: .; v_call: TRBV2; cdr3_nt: TGTGCCAGCAGTGAATTTGGACCTGGGGGGCAAGATACGCAGTATTTT; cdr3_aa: CASSEFGPGGQDTQYF
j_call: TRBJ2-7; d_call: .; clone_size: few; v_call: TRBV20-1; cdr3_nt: TGCAGTGCCCCGGACGGGTACTCCTACGAGCAGTACTTC; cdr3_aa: CSAPDGYSYEQYF
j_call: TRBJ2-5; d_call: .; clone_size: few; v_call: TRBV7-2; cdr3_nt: TGTGCCAGCAGCCTAAAGGACTCCGGGACCCAGTACTTC; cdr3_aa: CASSLKDSGTQYF
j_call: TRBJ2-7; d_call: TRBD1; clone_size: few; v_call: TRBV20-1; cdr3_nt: TGCAGTGCTTCACCCCGGGACAGGGGGCGAGAGCAGTACTTC; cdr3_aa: CSASPRDRGREQYF
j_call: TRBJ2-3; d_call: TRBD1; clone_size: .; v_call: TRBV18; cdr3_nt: TGTGCCAGCTCACCACTGCAAGCAGGGGGTCCTCGCACAGATACGCAGTATTTT; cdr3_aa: CASSPLQAGGPRTDTQYF
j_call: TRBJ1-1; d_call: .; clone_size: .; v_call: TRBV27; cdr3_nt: TGTGCCAGCAGTTTAGTTTGGGGTACGAACACTGAAGCTTTCTTT; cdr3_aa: CASSLVWGTNTEAFF
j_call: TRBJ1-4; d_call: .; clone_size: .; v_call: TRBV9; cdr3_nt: TGTGCCAGCAGCTTAACCTCCGGAGGGAATGAAAAACTGTTTTTT; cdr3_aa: CASSLTSGGNEKLFF
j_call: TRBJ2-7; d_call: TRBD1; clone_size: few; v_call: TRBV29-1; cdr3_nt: TGCAGCGCTCGGACAGGAGAAGAGCAGTACTTC; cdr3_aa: CSARTGEEQYF
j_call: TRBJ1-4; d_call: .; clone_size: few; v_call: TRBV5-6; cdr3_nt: TGTGCCAGCAGCTTGATGACAGGAGTTGCAACTAATGAAAAACTGTTTTTT; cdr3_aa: CASSLMTGVATNEKLFF
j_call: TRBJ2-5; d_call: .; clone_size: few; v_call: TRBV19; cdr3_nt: TGTGCCAGTAGTATATGGCCCCAAGAGACCCAGTACTTC; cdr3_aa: CASSIWPQETQYF
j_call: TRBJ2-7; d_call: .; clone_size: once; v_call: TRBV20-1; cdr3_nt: TGCAGTGCTACCGACACGGCGGGTAGCTCCTACGAGCAGTACTTC; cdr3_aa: CSATDTAGSSYEQYF